Listed here are 7 T cell receptor beta chains from one sample, sequenced in a study of blood T cells in healthy people across ages. Together with a sample-barcoded 5' primer, a J-beta primer mix was included in a second PCR lasting roughly 7 to 11 cycles. TCRdb recomputed calls from the 5' RACE reads with MiXCR, one row per CDR3 protein. The sample carries hundreds of thousands of distinct CDR3 sequences, approximately 52% recorded once. The sequenced sample was blood. The receptor source for this set is a woman older than 75 in good health.

This clonotype was counted at least ten times. This sequence joins TRBV12-3 or TRBV12-4 and TRBJ1-6; no clear D. Trimming shortened V by 4 bases and J by 5 bases, and 12 bases separated the two germline ends. The CDR3 has 15 amino acids. CDR3 bases: TGTGCCAGCAGTTCGCAGGACGGAAATAATTCACCCCTCCACTTT. It is translated as CASSSQDGNNSPLHF.

The gene calls are TRBV5-6 and TRBJ2-5, with D possibly matching TRBD2 (5 bases). CDR1 SGHDT and CDR2 YYEEEE come from the germline V gene. V lost 1 base, J lost 11 bases, and 15 bases lay in between. CDR3 length: 13 residues. The CDR3 DNA reads as TGTGCCAGCAGCTTGTATCTAGCCCATGAGCAGTACTTC. Translated: CASSLYLAHEQYF. Full variable domain (outside the CDR3, taken from reference TRBV5-6 and TRBJ2-5): DAGVTQSPTHLIKTRGQQVTLRCSPKSGHDTVSWYQQALGQGPQFIFQYYEEEERQRGNFPDRFSGHQFPNYSSELNVNALLLGDSALYLCASSLYLAHEQYFGPGTRLLVL.

Many counts were recorded for this clonotype. This rearrangement joins TRBV5-1 to TRBJ2-4; the match to TRBD1 covers 9 bases. Per the germline V gene, CDR1 is SGHRS and CDR2 is YFSETQ. This CDR3 region has 16 residues. J was trimmed by 5 bases and V by 3 bases; bases with no gene match: 9. In DNA form, the CDR3 reads TGCGCCAGCAGCTCGCTGACAGGGGGGGGCCAAAACATTCAGTACTTC. This encodes CASSSLTGGGQNIQYF.

In the case of this clonotype: This could be a read error, since a much larger clone is one nucleotide away. The chain is built from TRBV20-1 and TRBJ2-1, with D possibly TRBD2 on 5 matching bases. CDR1 is DFQATT and CDR2 is SNEGSKA in the germline V gene (reference sequence). Trimming took off 3 bases at V and 9 bases at J, with 15 bases between the two ends. The CDR3 has 13 residues. The CDR3 nucleotides are TGCAGTGCTAGTTGGTCTCTAGCAAGTGAGCAGTTCTTC. This translates into CSASWSLASEQFF.

Comment on this clonotype: A read error is possible here, since a much larger clone lies one base away. The chain recombines TRBV6-5 with TRBJ2-1; D is possibly TRBD2 (6 bases). CDR3 length equals 16 residues. In germline, CDR1 is MNHEY, CDR2 SVGAGI. Trimming shortened V by 0 bases and J by 8 bases, and 17 bases separated the two germline ends. The CDR3 DNA reads TGTGCCAGCAGTTACTCAATGGTGGCGGGAACCCATGAGCAGTTCTTC. Encoded protein: CASSYSMVAGTHEQFF.

This clonotype was detected a few times. The chain recombines TRBV12-3 or TRBV12-4 with TRBJ1-2, with D perhaps matching TRBD1 (5 bases). V shed 4 bases and J shed 1 base, with 13 bases lying between them. The CDR3 totals 15 residues. The CDR3 here is CASSSTGGFNYGYTF. In nucleotides, the CDR3 is TGTGCCAGCAGTTCAACCGGGGGGTTTAACTATGGCTACACCTTC.

As to this clonotype: Possible read error: a much larger clone is one base away. The chain combines TRBV12-3 or TRBV12-4 with TRBJ2-1, with D possibly called TRBD1 or TRBD2 (5 bases each). The CDR3 spans 16 residues. The V end was cut by 7 bases, the J end by 1 base, with 17 bases between. CDR3 sequence (DNA): TGTGCCAGCAATTTCACGAGGGGCCGTTCCTACAATGAGCAGTTCTTC. Its translation is CASNFTRGRSYNEQFF.